Below, 20 T cell receptor beta chains from the same sample are listed, as sequenced in a study of blood T cell repertoires in COVID-19. Assay used: immunoSEQ multiplex PCR; TCRdb lists only in-frame clones, some missing. The table has just over 150,000 clones, around 87% seen once. The sequencing input was peripheral blood. The receptors originated from a woman aged 40 to 50 with acute or convalescent COVID-19.

This chain links TRBV30 with TRBJ2-3; D is unclear. The ends were cut back, 3 bases at V and 5 bases at J, with 9 bases in the middle. Germline CDR1 and CDR2: GTSNPN and SVGIG (reference sequence). The CDR3 is 12 residues long. CDR3 sequence reads: CAWRAVGDTQYF. The CDR3, as DNA: TGTGCCTGGAGGGCGGTGGGAGATACGCAGTATTTT.

The chain has TRBV15 and TRBJ1-5; the D is unclear. Germline assignment: CDR1 LNHNV and CDR2 YYDKDF (reference sequence). The CDR3 consists of 16 residues. Trimming took 1 base from V and 2 from J, leaving 12 bases between them. As DNA, the CDR3 is TGTGCCACCAGCAGAGGACCCCGGGAACGCAATCAGCCCCAGCATTTT. It encodes CATSRGPRERNQPQHF.

The rearrangement links TRBV6-5 to TRBJ2-5; the D gene is possibly TRBD2 (5 bases). Trimming took off 0 bases at V and 4 bases at J, with 9 bases between the two ends. The V gene's germline CDR1 is MNHEY and CDR2 SVGAGI. This CDR3 spans 14 amino acids. CDR3 bases: TGTGCCAGCAGTTACTCAGCGAGGGTAGAGACCCAGTACTTC. This encodes CASSYSARVETQYF.

DNA of the CDR3: TGCGCCAGCAGCTTGGAGGGGGTCCTCTCTGGGGCCAACGTCCTGACTTTC. Translated: CASSLEGVLSGANVLTF. The V and J genes are TRBV5-1 and TRBJ2-6; D may be TRBD1 (6 bases). Germline V CDR1 and CDR2: SGHRS, YFSETQ. V gave up 0 bases and J gave up 0 bases, with 10 bases separating them. This CDR3 comprises 17 residues.

V is TRBV27 and J is TRBJ1-1; D is possibly TRBD1 (5 bases). Deletions cut 2 bases from V and 2 bases from J, with 12 bases between. This CDR3 region has 15 residues. CDR1 is MNHEY and CDR2 is SMNVEV in the germline V gene (reference sequence). The CDR3 nucleotides read TGTGCCAGCAGTTTAGGAAGGCAGGGAAACACTGAAGCTTTCTTT. Translated, it gives CASSLGRQGNTEAFF.

The CDR3 DNA follows: TGCAGTGCAACAGGGAGCGGGGAGCTGTTTTTT. Translated, it gives CSATGSGELFF. This rearrangement joins TRBV20-1 to TRBJ2-2; the D gene is possibly TRBD1 (6 bases). V lost 6 bases and J 7 bases, leaving 9 bases between the germline ends. Germline lookup yields CDR1 DFQATT and CDR2 SNEGSKA (reference sequence). The CDR3 has 11 residues.

V and J are TRBV5-6 and TRBJ2-7; tentative D call: TRBD1 (6 bases). The V and J ends lost 6 bases and 1 base respectively, with 11 bases between them. Looked up from germline, CDR1 is SGHDT and CDR2 is YYEEEE. The CDR3 spans 13 residues. In DNA, the CDR3 is TGTGCCAGCACTCCAACAGGGTCCTACGAGCAGTACTTC. Its translation is CASTPTGSYEQYF. The whole variable domain, remainder taken from reference TRBV5-6 and TRBJ2-7, is DAGVTQSPTHLIKTRGQQVTLRCSPKSGHDTVSWYQQALGQGPQFIFQYYEEEERQRGNFPDRFSGHQFPNYSSELNVNALLLGDSALYLCASTPTGSYEQYFGPGTRLTVT.

This clone came up a few times. V usage is TRBV4-1 and J usage is TRBJ2-2; 7 bases map to TRBD2. Germline V gene sequence: CDR1 MGHRA, CDR2 YSYEKL. The CDR3 is 16 amino acids. The trim removed 5 bases at V and 0 bases at J, leaving 6 bases unmatched. The CDR3 nucleotides are TGCGCCAGCAGCAGGACTAGTTGGGCGAACACCGGGGAGCTGTTTTTT. Translating gives CASSRTSWANTGELFF.

The V gene is TRBV19, the J gene TRBJ1-1; a possible D gene is TRBD1 (6 bases). Germline lookup yields CDR1 LNHDA and CDR2 SQIVND (reference sequence). The CDR3 is 15 amino acids. V lost 3 bases and J lost 4, with 15 bases in between. The CDR3 reads CASSIDRPPPTEAFF. The CDR3, as DNA: TGTGCCAGTAGTATCGACAGGCCACCGCCCACTGAAGCTTTCTTT.

The CDR3 loop reads CAWSVLFTGELFF. The CDR3 DNA reads TGTGCCTGGAGTGTACTGTTCACCGGGGAGCTGTTTTTT. This chain connects TRBV30 to TRBJ2-2; D uncertain. CDR3 length equals 13 residues. Looked up from germline, CDR1 is GTSNPN and CDR2 is SVGIG (reference sequence). With 0 bases removed from V and 4 bases from J, the gap between germline ends came to 6 bases. The variable domain in full, completed from reference TRBV30 and TRBJ2-2, reads SQTIHQWPATLVQPVGSPLSLECTVEGTSNPNLYWYRQAAGRGLQLLFYSVGIGQISSEVPQNLSASRPQDRQFILSSKKLLLSDSGFYLCAWSVLFTGELFFGEGSRLTVL.

This chain joins TRBV30 and TRBJ2-7, with TRBD2 identical over 12 bases. CDR1 is GTSNPN and CDR2 is SVGIG in the germline V gene (reference sequence). After removal of 4 bases from V and 2 bases from J, the junction contained 6 bases not matched to a gene. The CDR3 has 15 amino acids. The CDR3 nucleotides are TGTGCCTGGATCAAACGGACTAGCGGGACCTACGAGCAGTACTTC. Its translation: CAWIKRTSGTYEQYF.

The J gene is TRBJ1-2, the V gene TRBV7-9; D unclear. V was trimmed by 0 bases and J by 0 bases, leaving 5 bases between them. From germline, CDR1 is SEHNR and CDR2 FQNEAQ (reference sequence). The CDR3 is 14 amino acids. The CDR3, as DNA: TGTGCCAGCAGCTTAGCCCCGTCTAACTATGGCTACACCTTC. Translating it yields CASSLAPSNYGYTF. The full variable domain, with the rest looked up from reference TRBV7-9 and TRBJ1-2, is DTGVSQNPRHKITKRGQNVTFRCDPISEHNRLYWYRQTLGQGPEFLTYFQNEAQLEKSRLLSDRFSAERPKGSFSTLEIQRTEQGDSAMYLCASSLAPSNYGYTFGSGTRLTVV.

This chain links TRBV10-1 with TRBJ2-3; D ambiguous. Trimming shortened V by 2 bases and J by 0 bases, and 21 bases separated the two germline ends. The CDR3 totals 19 residues. Germline V gene sequence: CDR1 WNHNN, CDR2 SYGVQD (reference sequence). CDR3 sequence (DNA): TGCGCCAGCAGTGAGCCGACGTCCGACTCTGCAACTAGCACAGATACGCAGTATTTT. Amino acid sequence: CASSEPTSDSATSTDTQYF.

The chain has TRBV6-5 and TRBJ2-1; tentatively, D is TRBD1 (5 bases). CDR3 size: 14 residues. Germline V CDR1 and CDR2: MNHEY, SVGAGI. The V end was cut by 4 bases, the J end by 6 bases, with 13 bases between. CDR3 sequence (DNA): TGTGCCAGCAGTTCCCCCGACAGCCTCAATGAGCAGTTCTTC. Protein: CASSSPDSLNEQFF.

The chain recombines TRBV7-3 with TRBJ2-1, with 9 nucleotides matching TRBD2. Germline V CDR1 and CDR2: SGHTA, FQGTGA. This CDR3 contains 14 residues. Trimming cost V 3 bases and J 8 bases; bases outside gene matches: 5. The CDR3 loop is CASSLGLAGYEQFF. CDR3 DNA sequence: TGTGCCAGCAGCTTGGGGCTAGCGGGATATGAGCAGTTCTTC.

This sequence joins TRBV23-1 and TRBJ2-6; 9 bases are shared with TRBD1. TRBV23-1 is noted as an ORF with a role that remains uncertain. This CDR3 has 21 amino acids. V trimming: 6 bases; J trimming: 1 base; junction bases outside the gene matches: 19. The chain's CDR3 is CASSRQGDRDQVPSGANVLTF. CDR3 nucleotides: TGCGCCAGCAGCCGACAGGGGGACAGGGACCAAGTGCCTTCTGGGGCCAACGTCCTGACTTTC.

V gene TRBV28 combines with J gene TRBJ1-2; D gene ambiguous. Trimming pared 4 bases from V and 2 bases from J, leaving 5 bases between. The CDR3 totals 12 residues. From germline, CDR1 is MDHEN and CDR2 SYDVKM. The CDR3 is CASSSINYGYTF. The CDR3 bases are TGTGCCAGCAGTTCCATCAACTATGGCTACACCTTC.

The rearrangement joins TRBV4-2 to TRBJ2-6, with TRBD1 matching 8 bases. This CDR3 is 15 amino acids long. V was clipped by 5 bases and J by 0 bases; unmatched bases: 0. Germline V gene data show CDR1 as LGHNA and CDR2 as YNFKEQ. The CDR3 bases are TGTGCCAGCAGCACAGGGGGCTCTGGGGCCAACGTCCTGACTTTC. It specifies CASSTGGSGANVLTF.

The rearrangement uses TRBV3-1 (or the pseudogene TRBV3-2) and TRBJ1-3; 12 positions match TRBD1. CDR1 is LGHDT and CDR2 is YNNKEL in the germline V gene (reference sequence). The J segment lost 0 bases and the V segment lost 4 bases, leaving 10 bases of the junction unmatched. The CDR3 consists of 19 residues. The CDR3 loop is CASSPSGTGGRSSGNTIYF. The CDR3 DNA sequence: TGTGCCAGCAGCCCCTCCGGGACAGGGGGCCGCAGCTCTGGAAACACCATATATTTT.

In this sample, this clone turned up a few times. The chain has TRBV30 and TRBJ1-1, with TRBD1 matching over 10 bases. CDR1 and CDR2 from the germline V gene are GTSNPN and SVGIG (reference sequence). The CDR3 runs 14 residues. Trimming at V came to 2 bases and at J to 4 bases, leaving 4 bases not matched to a gene. In DNA form, the CDR3 reads TGTGCCTGGAGTAAAGGACAGGGGGGCACTGAAGCTTTCTTT. It encodes CAWSKGQGGTEAFF.